This T cell receptor (beta chain) is drawn from a study of blood T cell repertoires in COVID-19. Study at large: Samples representing acute and convalescent COVID-19 were sourced from the United States, Italy and Spain. In each case, the material was cDNA or gDNA derived from T cells, B-cell-depleted T cells, or PBMCs.

Seattle patients were enrolled during active infection and followed longitudinally. Original processing notes: Nucleated cell number was recorded as an estimate derived from reference gene primer amplification. Some clones are missing from TCRdb's copy, which holds only in-frame ones; the method was immunoSEQ multiplex PCR. That table gives V, J and clone size, and the DNA gave D and trimming. The sample lists some 360,000 clones; roughly 90% were seen once. Germline lookup yields CDR1 SQVTM and CDR2 ANQGSEA. Trimming stripped 1 base from V and 12 bases from J, with 15 bases between. The CDR3 spans 12 residues. This clone was recorded once.

This clonotype was sampled from a woman aged 60-70 years with COVID-19, enrolled during active disease. Sequencing was carried out using peripheral blood. This sequence joins TRBV29-1 and TRBJ1-2; D possibly corresponds to TRBD1 (5 bases). This CDR3 reads CSVEVTGRWNTF. In DNA form, the CDR3 reads TGCAGCGTTGAAGTAACAGGTCGATGGAACACCTTC.